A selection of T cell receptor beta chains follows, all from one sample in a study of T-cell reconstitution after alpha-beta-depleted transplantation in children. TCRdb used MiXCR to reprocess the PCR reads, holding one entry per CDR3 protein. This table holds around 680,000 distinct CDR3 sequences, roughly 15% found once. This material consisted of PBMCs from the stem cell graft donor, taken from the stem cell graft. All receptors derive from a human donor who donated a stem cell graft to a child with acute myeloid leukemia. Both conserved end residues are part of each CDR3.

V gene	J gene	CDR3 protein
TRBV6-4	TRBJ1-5	CASRRGAYSNQPQHF
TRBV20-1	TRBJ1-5	CSASGRNMGPQHF
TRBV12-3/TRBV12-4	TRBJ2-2	CASMPRRTGELFF
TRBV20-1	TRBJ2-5	CSARDPGGLGETQYF
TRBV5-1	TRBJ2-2	CASSLPSGSNTGELFF
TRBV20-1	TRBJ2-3	CSARGAAGRADTQYF
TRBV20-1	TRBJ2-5	CSADSGGVQETQYF
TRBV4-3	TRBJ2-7	CASRSGQALHF
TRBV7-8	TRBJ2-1	CASSLRADRAHEQFF
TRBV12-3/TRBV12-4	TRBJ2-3	CASSLPGQIITDTQYF
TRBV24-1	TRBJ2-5	CATSDSGTGGERAETQYF
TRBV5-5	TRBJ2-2	CASSLASSANTGELFF
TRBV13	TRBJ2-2	CASSLARDTNTGELFF
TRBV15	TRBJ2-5	CATSRDRAGQNFQETQYF
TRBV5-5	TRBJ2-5	CASSLAPREETQYF
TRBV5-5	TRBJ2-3	CASRIPGRTDTQYF
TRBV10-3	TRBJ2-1	CAISEGGGGYEQFF
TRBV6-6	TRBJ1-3	CASEKVFGNTIYF
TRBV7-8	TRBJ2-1	CASSLLPESSYNEQFF
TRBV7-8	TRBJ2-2	CASSHRTEAVLNTGELFF